This T cell receptor beta chain was recovered during a study of neurological immune-mediated disorders. V lost 1 base and J 2 bases, leaving 7 bases between the germline ends. This CDR3 comprises 14 residues. CDR1 is SGHTA and CDR2 is FQGNSA in the germline V gene. TCRdb re-derived calls from the 5' RACE reads in MiXCR, one entry per CDR3 protein. This table has 20,000 or so distinct CDR3 sequences, 9.5% to 12% appearing once. This clonotype was observed many times. Among the participants, healthy controls were blood bank volunteers in Maryland, USA. The sample consisted of CD8+ T cells from blood. The sequence came from a woman in her forties or fifties in good health. The rearrangement links TRBV7-2 to TRBJ2-3, with a tentative D call TRBD1 (5 bases). The DNA for the CDR3 is TGTGCCAGCAGCTTAGTACAGGCCACAGATACGCAGTATTTT. Residues: CASSLVQATDTQYF.